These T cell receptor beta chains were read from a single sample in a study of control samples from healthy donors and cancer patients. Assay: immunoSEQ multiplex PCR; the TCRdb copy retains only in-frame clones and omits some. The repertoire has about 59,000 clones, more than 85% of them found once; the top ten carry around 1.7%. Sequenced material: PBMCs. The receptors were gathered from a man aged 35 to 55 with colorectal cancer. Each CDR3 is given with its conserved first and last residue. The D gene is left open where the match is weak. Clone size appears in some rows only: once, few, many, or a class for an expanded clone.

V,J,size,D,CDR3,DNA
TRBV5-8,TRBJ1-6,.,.,CASSLVVAGLSPLHF,TGTGCCAGCAGCTTGGTAGTGGCAGGGCTGTCACCCCTCCACTTT
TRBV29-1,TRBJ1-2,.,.,CSVEDRARPGYTF,TGCAGCGTTGAAGATCGGGCCAGGCCTGGCTACACCTTC
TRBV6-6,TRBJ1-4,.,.,CASSYSNEKLFF,TGTGCCAGCAGTTATTCTAATGAAAAACTGTTTTTT
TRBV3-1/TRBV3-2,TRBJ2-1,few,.,CASSRQQGWDEQFF,TGTGCCAGCAGCCGGCAACAGGGTTGGGATGAGCAGTTCTTC
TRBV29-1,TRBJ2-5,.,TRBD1,CSVEGQGEQETQYF,TGCAGCGTTGAGGGGCAGGGGGAGCAAGAGACCCAGTACTTC
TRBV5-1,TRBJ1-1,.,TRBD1,CASSLRDRALNTEAFF,TGCGCCAGCAGCTTGCGGGACAGGGCCCTGAACACTGAAGCTTTCTTT
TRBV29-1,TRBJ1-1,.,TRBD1,CSVGTGGGGEAFF,TGCAGCGTTGGGACAGGGGGCGGGGGGGAAGCTTTCTTT
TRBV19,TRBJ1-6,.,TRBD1,CASRTDRGSYSPLHF,TGTGCCAGTAGGACGGACAGGGGGAGCTACTCACCCCTCCACTTT
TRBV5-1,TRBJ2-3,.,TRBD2,CASSSRGGTTTDTQYF,TGCGCCAGCAGCTCCCGGGGCGGGACTACCACAGATACGCAGTATTTT
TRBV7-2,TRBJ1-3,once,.,CASSNGYTIYF,TGTGCCAGCAGCAACGGTTACACCATATATTTT
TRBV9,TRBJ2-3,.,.,CASSVELQGAQYF,TGTGCCAGCAGCGTAGAGTTACAGGGAGCGCAGTATTTT
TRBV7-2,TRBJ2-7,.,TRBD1,CASRRDRGAYEQYF,TGTGCCAGCAGACGAGACAGGGGAGCCTACGAGCAGTACTTC
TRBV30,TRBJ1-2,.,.,CAWRNKGVNGYTF,TGTGCCTGGAGAAACAAAGGGGTTAATGGCTACACCTTC
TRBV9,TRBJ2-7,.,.,CASSVVGGEQYF,TGTGCCAGCAGCGTAGTAGGGGGCGAGCAGTACTTC
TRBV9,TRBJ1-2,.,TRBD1,CASSVGTGGGRRYGYTF,TGTGCCAGCAGCGTAGGGACAGGGGGCGGTAGAAGGTATGGCTACACCTTC
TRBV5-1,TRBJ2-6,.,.,CASSLQTGANVLTF,TGCGCCAGCAGCTTACAGACAGGGGCCAACGTCCTGACTTTC
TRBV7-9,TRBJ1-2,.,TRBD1,CASRSQGAWTGDGYTF,TGTGCCAGCAGATCACAGGGGGCATGGACCGGTGATGGCTACACCTTC